This TCR beta chain was documented in a study of blood T cell repertoires in COVID-19 (dated by TCRdb to 2018 to 2020). At the level of the whole study: Samples from collaborators originated in the United States, Italy and Spain and spanned both the acute and convalescent phases of COVID-19. The material from the prospective study consisted of cDNA or gDNA derived from T cells, B-cell-depleted T cells, or PBMCs. Subjects who had been exposed to COVID-19, were actively infected with it, or had recovered from it provided the deeply sampled blood TCRbeta repertoires that made up the dataset. The repertoires were released in a freely available public database intended as a resource for research on the immune response to SARS-CoV-2. Samples were obtained from the ongoing ImmuneRACE study (first 160 participants) and from 1,254 subjects provided by 6 global collaborators. Nearly every sample came with metadata listing a de-identified subject ID, COVID-19 status, age in years and sex. Where available, HLA class I and class II types were obtained from metadata supplied by the sample provider rather than from assay-based typing.

About this clone: There is no known antigen for this receptor. Qualities for individual bases were not recorded, and no much larger clone is one base off.

What the authors observed across the whole study: How much clinical and demographic metadata was included differed by source and by participant, and the metadata was provided uncurated.

CDR1 and CDR2, per the germline V gene (reference sequence), are SEHNR and FQNEAQ. Deletion took 1 base off V and 3 bases off J, with a span of 10 bases between the germline ends. There are 14 amino acids in the CDR3, from cysteine to phenylalanine inclusive. Only CDR3 DNA remains: 42 bases, in frame from the first base. Collaborating institutions collected whole blood in K2EDTA tubes following their own protocols. For TCRbeta analysis, collaborators shipped samples as frozen whole blood, isolated PBMCs, or DNA extracted from either of those sample types. TCRbeta CDR3 regions were amplified from genomic DNA by means of the immunoSEQ Assay, a bias-controlled multiplex PCR. Turning to the authors' computational methods: Nucleated cell counts per sample were estimated from amplification of reference gene primers within the assay. Sequence reads were collapsed and filtered to measure the absolute abundance of every unique TCRbeta CDR3 rearrangement. For each sample, productive Simpson clonality was calculated by taking the square root of Simpson's diversity index across productive rearrangements. TCRdb obtained this table from immuneACCESS and retained in-frame rearrangements with V and J assigned. These tables miss some clones; where compared with another copy, unresolved V genes account for less than half of the shortfall, and the remainder is unexplained. From that table come the V and J calls and clone size; the DNA was used to work out D and trimming. This sample comprises about 49,000 clones, 75% to 85% of them detected only once. The ten largest make up roughly 2.7% of the sample.

This TCR came from a woman aged 60-75 years with acute or convalescent COVID-19. The sample consisted of peripheral blood. The chain is encoded by TRBV7-9 joined to TRBJ2-7; perhaps TRBD1 is the D gene, with 7 bases matching. The CDR3 has the sequence CASSLDRGGYEQYF. The DNA is as follows: TGTGCCAGCAGCTTAGACAGGGGAGGCTACGAGCAGTACTTC.